Given below is one T cell receptor beta chain in context. This clone's antigen is unknown. The record has no base qualities; no much larger clone is one base away. This specimen's time point label, per the study, means: pretreatment peripheral blood. The cohort comprised fewer than 35 patients with locally advanced or metastatic urothelial carcinoma treated at Memorial Sloan Kettering on a trial protocol. Peripheral blood mononuclear cells were collected pretreatment and during treatment, with between 1 and 8 total time points obtained per patient. The Qiagen DNeasy Blood extraction kit was used to purify genomic DNA from total PBMCs and from tumor samples. PBMCs were collected pretreatment and during treatment, and were isolated and stored as previously described. Synthetic TCR analog templates were spiked into each PCR to estimate absolute template abundance from read counts. The immunoSEQ assay was used to amplify TCRbeta CDR3 regions from genomic DNA with bias-controlled V and J gene primers. Sequencing of rearranged TCRbeta segments was done at approximately 20X coverage. In the authors' own workflow: Clustering was used to correct sequencing errors, and CDR3s were annotated against IMGT to assign V, D and J genes. Downstream analyses used only productive TCRbeta rearrangements and left out out-of-frame or stop-codon sequences. To compute clonality, Shannon entropy was normalized by the log of the number of unique productive sequences and then subtracted from one. Fisher's exact test with Benjamini-Hochberg correction, at a threshold of adjusted p below 0.01, was used to find clones that differed between time points or between blood and tumor. TCRdb re-hosts the immuneACCESS table, in-frame sequences only. Its copies lack some clones; in the studies checked, an unresolved V gene accounts for under half of them, and the cause for the rest is not known. V and J calls plus clone size are reproduced from that table; the DNA served to infer D and trimming. Here the sample has 30,000 to 40,000 clones; around four fifths occur a single time. Of the sample, 13% to 15% falls within the top ten clones.

The data stem from a study of PD-L1 blockade in urothelial cancer listed by TCRdb under 2017. Regarding the study in general: Every patient began therapy at some point between 2013 and 2015 and was given atezolizumab 1,200 mg intravenously every 3 weeks. Pretreatment tumor samples and matched peripheral blood, collected serially before and after atezolizumab treatment, underwent TCR sequencing. Durable clinical benefit was achieved by nine patients and was not achieved by 20 patients. Pretreatment blood TCR-seq was available for under 35 patients, at least one posttreatment blood collection was obtained for about 25 patients, and tumor TCR-seq was available for about 25 patients. A median of roughly 140,000 T cells and approximately 83,000 unique TCRs was obtained from blood samples, and a median clonality of approximately 0.077 was observed. Somatic, immune and clinical correlates of response to PD-L1 blockade with atezolizumab in urothelial cancer were the focus of an exploratory multi-omic analysis. An ECOG performance status of 0 or 1 was recorded for the patients, and 0 to 3 prior chemotherapy regimens had been received by the patients. In the same patients, whole exome sequencing and RNA sequencing of pretreatment tumors were performed in addition to TCR sequencing. Progression-free survival longer than 6 months counted as durable clinical benefit, and TCR features were additionally tested against both progression-free and overall survival. Blood samples were analyzed at two time points: 3 weeks after treatment start (second dose) and 6 weeks after treatment start. About 85% of the roughly 29 patients were identified as males with urothelial cancer of bladder origin, and a prior smoking history was reported by 18 of 29 patients. What the study reported, not specific to this receptor: A pretreatment peripheral blood TCR clonality below the median was linked to improved progression-free and overall survival. Small sample size (n of about 30) and many exploratory analyses mean the results are intended to be hypothesis-generating. Among patients with durable benefit, tumor-associated TCR clones showed greater expansion in peripheral blood 3 weeks after treatment started (n of about 21, p = 0.022).

The germline V gene supplies CDR1 ENHRY and CDR2 SYGVKD. The CDR3 sequence holds 12 residues, the cysteine and phenylalanine included. The retained sequence is limited to the CDR3, 36 bases, with the frame set at the first base. V lost 7 bases and J lost 4 bases; the stretch between them is 10 bases long. Specimen: PBMCs, collected around atezolizumab (anti-PD-L1) treatment. The sequence was obtained from an elderly man with urothelial cancer. The rearranged segments are TRBV10-3 and TRBJ1-2; the D gene remains uncertain. The base sequence is TGTGCCATCACGGAGGAGGGCTATGGCTACACCTTC. This gives the protein CAITEEGYGYTF.